Here is one T cell receptor (beta chain) with its context. This record comes from a study of T-cell reconstitution after alpha-beta-depleted transplantation in children. Per germline, CDR1 PRHDT and CDR2 FYEKMQ (reference sequence). Trimming removed 5 bases at V and 0 bases at J, with 20 bases between. The CDR3 runs to 17 residues. Unique molecular identifiers were used in preparing the TCRbeta library. TCRdb redid the calling of the PCR reads with MiXCR, one entry per CDR3 protein. The data hold roughly 500,000 distinct CDR3 sequences, with around 19% observed a single time. The source was PBMCs from the stem cell graft donor, collected from the stem cell graft. The chain links TRBV13 to TRBJ2-7; D may match TRBD1 or TRBD2 (5 bases each). This TCR was sampled from a human donor who donated a stem cell graft to a child with acute lymphoblastic leukemia. CDR3 protein: CASSPPLGTDYSYEQYF. The CDR3 DNA reads as TGTGCCAGCAGCCCCCCTTTAGGGACGGATTACTCCTACGAGCAGTACTTC.